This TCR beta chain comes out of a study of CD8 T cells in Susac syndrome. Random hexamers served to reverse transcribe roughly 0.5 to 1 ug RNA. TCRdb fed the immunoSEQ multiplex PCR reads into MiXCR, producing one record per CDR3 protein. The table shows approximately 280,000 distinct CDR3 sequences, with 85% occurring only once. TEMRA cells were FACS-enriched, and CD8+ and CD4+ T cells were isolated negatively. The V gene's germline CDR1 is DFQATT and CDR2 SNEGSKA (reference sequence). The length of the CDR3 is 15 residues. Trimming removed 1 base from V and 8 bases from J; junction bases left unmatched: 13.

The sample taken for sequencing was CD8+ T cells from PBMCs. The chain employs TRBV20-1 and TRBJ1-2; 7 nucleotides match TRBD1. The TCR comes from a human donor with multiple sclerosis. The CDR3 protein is CSARADREWEKGYTF. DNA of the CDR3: TGCAGTGCTAGAGCCGACAGGGAGTGGGAAAAAGGCTACACCTTC.